Listed here are 19 T cell receptor beta chains from one sample, sequenced in a study of vaccination effects on CD4 cells after COVID-19. TCRdb keeps only in-frame clones here, not all; method: immunoSEQ multiplex PCR. The table records tens of thousands of clones, approximately 73% of them present only once. These receptors' antigens are unknown. It was after approximately 10 days of culture that CD4+ T cells were isolated. Specimen: CD4+ T cells from PBMCs cultured without peptide, collected before COVID-19 vaccination. All receptors come from a human donor who received a COVID-19 vaccine.

The rearrangement links TRBV6-2 or TRBV6-3 to TRBJ1-1; 8 nucleotides align to TRBD1. V was clipped by 2 bases and J by 1 base; unmatched bases: 9. Per germline, CDR1 MNHEY and CDR2 SVGEGT. This CDR3 region has 17 residues. The CDR3: CASSYEMTGVGNTEAFF. Here the CDR3 DNA reads TGTGCCAGCAGTTACGAAATGACAGGGGTGGGGAACACTGAAGCTTTCTTT.

This chain uses TRBV2 with TRBJ1-3; D is ambiguous. The CDR3 has 14 residues. Germline V gene data show CDR1 as SNHLY and CDR2 as FYNNEI. The V gene lost 3 bases and the J gene lost 2 bases, with 8 bases spanning the gap. CDR3 sequence: CASSEGRAGNTIYF. The CDR3 DNA reads as TGTGCCAGCAGTGAGGGGAGGGCTGGAAACACCATATATTTT.

This chain links TRBV7-2 with TRBJ2-7, with TRBD1 identical over 7 bases. The CDR3 extends over 14 amino acids. After removal of 3 bases from V and 4 bases from J, the junction contained 6 bases not matched to a gene. Germline V CDR1 and CDR2: SGHTA, FQGNSA. The CDR3 DNA sequence: TGTGCCAGCAGCTTGGCCGGGACAGTATACGAGCAGTACTTC. It codes for CASSLAGTVYEQYF.

This clone turned up a few times. The CDR3 reads CASSYSGGNNEQFF. CDR3 in DNA: TGTGCCAGCTCCTATAGCGGGGGCAACAATGAGCAGTTCTTC. The chain couples TRBV2 to TRBJ2-1; 9 bases line up with TRBD2. The CDR3 totals 14 residues. Germline-derived CDR1 and CDR2 are SNHLY and FYNNEI. Trimming took 8 bases from V and 5 from J; bases not matched to a gene: 7.

V gene TRBV6-2 or TRBV6-3 combines with J gene TRBJ1-2; a weak D match, TRBD1 (5 bases). This CDR3 is built from 13 residues. Trimming stripped 2 bases from V and 3 bases from J, with 7 bases between. Germline V gene data show CDR1 as MNHEY and CDR2 as SVGEGT. CDR3 nucleotides: TGTGCCAGCAGTTACAAAGGGGACTATGGCTACACCTTC. It specifies CASSYKGDYGYTF.

V usage is TRBV5-1 and J usage is TRBJ1-2; D not certain. This CDR3 is built from 14 residues. V lost 0 bases and J 4 bases, leaving 10 bases between the germline ends. Germline-derived CDR1 and CDR2 are SGHRS and YFSETQ. The CDR3 coding sequence is TGCGCCAGCAGCTTGGAAGGTCCAGCCTATGGCTACACCTTC. Amino acid sequence: CASSLEGPAYGYTF. Together with reference TRBV5-1 and TRBJ1-2, the CDR3 gives the full variable domain: KAGVTQTPRYLIKTRGQQVTLSCSPISGHRSVSWYQQTPGQGLQFLFEYFSETQRNKGNFPGRFSGRQFSNSRSEMNVSTLELGDSALYLCASSLEGPAYGYTFGSGTRLTVV.

V gene TRBV3-1 (or the pseudogene TRBV3-2) combines with J gene TRBJ2-1; possible D gene TRBD2, 6 bases. The CDR3 contains 14 residues. Per germline, CDR1 LGHDT and CDR2 YNNKEL (reference sequence). V was cut by 4 bases and J by 5 bases, with 12 bases left in between. The CDR3 spells CASSPSGGDNEQFF. CDR3 coding DNA: TGTGCCAGCAGCCCCTCTGGAGGGGACAATGAGCAGTTCTTC.

V gene TRBV18 combines with J gene TRBJ2-5; D may be TRBD1 (6 bases). Trimming took 2 bases from V and 1 from J, leaving 14 bases between them. Germline loops: CDR1 KGHSH, CDR2 LQKENI. This CDR3 has 16 amino acids. The CDR3 bases are TGTGCCAGCTCACCAGTTGGGGGCCCACTCCAAGAGACCCAGTACTTC. As protein: CASSPVGGPLQETQYF.

This clone showed up just a few times. The rearrangement links TRBV7-9 to TRBJ1-5; D is possibly TRBD1 (5 bases). The V and J ends lost 5 bases and 6 bases respectively, with 8 bases between them. The CDR3 is 12 residues long. CDR1 SEHNR and CDR2 FQNEAQ come from the germline V gene (reference sequence). The CDR3 coding sequence is TGTGCCAGCAGCCTCGACAGTCAGCCCCAGCATTTT. This translates into CASSLDSQPQHF.

A single count supports this clone. The chain links TRBV10-3 to TRBJ2-1; 8 positions agree with TRBD2. The germline V gene encodes CDR1 ENHRY and CDR2 SYGVKD. The V gene end was trimmed by 10 bases and the J gene end by 8 bases; junction bases not matched to a gene: 10. This CDR3 is built from 13 residues. CDR3 coding DNA: TGTGCCACTTACGGGGGGGCGAGGGATGAGCAGTTCTTC. Translated: CATYGGARDEQFF.

This rearrangement joins TRBV9 to TRBJ2-7, with 11 bases lining up with TRBD2. The CDR3 covers 15 residues. Germline assignment: CDR1 SGDLS and CDR2 YYNGEE. Trimming took 4 bases from V and 2 from J; bases not matched to a gene: 5. CDR3 nucleotide sequence: TGTGCCAGCAGCCCCGGGACTAGCGGACCCTACGAGCAGTACTTC. Translating it yields CASSPGTSGPYEQYF.

The CDR3 DNA reads TGTGCCAGCTCACCGGCGGGGGTCTCAGAATACGAGCAGTACTTC. It yields the protein CASSPAGVSEYEQYF. V and J are TRBV18 and TRBJ2-7, with 7 positions matching TRBD2. Germline trimming cut 3 bases from V and 4 bases from J; bases unmatched to any gene: 9. This CDR3 spans 15 amino acids. Germline V gene lookup returns CDR1 KGHSH and CDR2 LQKENI.

This chain connects TRBV4-1 to TRBJ1-4; D not certain. Germline V lookup: CDR1 MGHRA, CDR2 YSYEKL. The CDR3 length is 17 residues. With 3 bases removed from V and 0 bases from J, the gap between germline ends came to 14 bases. CDR3 sequence (DNA): TGCGCCAGCAGCCATTCCCTTCGACGGACAACTAATGAAAAACTGTTTTTT. It is translated as CASSHSLRRTTNEKLFF.

This chain uses TRBV2 with TRBJ2-3; D ambiguous. CDR3 length: 16 amino acids. Per germline, CDR1 SNHLY and CDR2 FYNNEI. Trimming stripped 0 bases from V and 1 base from J, with 11 bases between. CDR3 protein: CASSEARSSGTDTQYF. The CDR3 nucleotides are TGTGCCAGCAGTGAAGCCCGGTCGTCGGGCACAGATACGCAGTATTTT.

This sequence joins TRBV27 and TRBJ1-1; D is unresolved. V gave up 5 bases and J gave up 5 bases, with 12 bases separating them. In germline, CDR1 is MNHEY, CDR2 SMNVEV (reference sequence). The CDR3 sequence is 13 residues long. Here the CDR3 DNA reads TGTGCCAGCAGTCTCTTAAGGCGGACTGAAGCTTTCTTT. Translating it yields CASSLLRRTEAFF.

The chain combines TRBV7-2 with TRBJ2-3; TRBD2 aligns across 7 bases. The V and J ends lost 3 bases and 1 base, in that order; junction bases with no gene match: 13. The CDR3 length is 18 residues. Germline assignment: CDR1 SGHTA and CDR2 FQGNSA. The CDR3 sequence is CASSFGTGGSWGTDTQYF. The CDR3 DNA follows: TGTGCCAGCAGCTTCGGGACTGGCGGGAGTTGGGGCACAGATACGCAGTATTTT.

The rearrangement joins TRBV29-1 to TRBJ1-5, with a tentative D call TRBD1 (5 bases). There are 15 residues in the CDR3. CDR1 is SQVTM and CDR2 is ANQGSEA in the germline V gene. Trimming took 7 bases from V and 4 from J, leaving 20 bases between them. CDR3 DNA: TGCAGCGCCACCCTCGACAGTTCCCCTAATCAGCCCCAGCATTTT. Its translation is CSATLDSSPNQPQHF.

The rearrangement links TRBV5-6 to TRBJ1-2, with D maybe TRBD1 (5 bases). The CDR3 has 15 amino acids. Trimming stripped 2 bases from V and 4 bases from J, with 15 bases between. Germline V gene data show CDR1 as SGHDT and CDR2 as YYEEEE. The CDR3 here is CASSFSPSGTYGYTF. CDR3 in DNA: TGTGCCAGCAGCTTTTCCCCCTCAGGGACCTATGGCTACACCTTC. The full variable domain, completed using reference TRBV5-6 and TRBJ1-2, is DAGVTQSPTHLIKTRGQQVTLRCSPKSGHDTVSWYQQALGQGPQFIFQYYEEEERQRGNFPDRFSGHQFPNYSSELNVNALLLGDSALYLCASSFSPSGTYGYTFGSGTRLTVV.

The V gene is TRBV7-2, the J gene TRBJ1-4; 7 positions agree with TRBD1. This CDR3 is 15 amino acids long. V lost 0 bases to trimming and J lost 8 bases; unmatched junction nucleotides: 6. CDR1 is SGHTA and CDR2 is FQGNSA in the germline V gene. The CDR3 nucleotides are TGTGCCAGCAGCTTAGCCGCAGGGGGAGAGGAAAAACTGTTTTTT. This sequence encodes CASSLAAGGEEKLFF.